Listed here are 30 T cell receptor beta chains from one sample, sequenced in a study of CD8 T cells in ankylosing spondylitis. TCRdb fed the 5' RACE reads into MiXCR, producing one record per CDR3 protein. The table records 200,000 to 250,000 distinct CDR3 sequences, about 17% of them present only once. These receptors lack a known antigen. Study observations and caveats: Eight or nine highly homologous variants made up a TCR beta motif that seemed to typify ankylosing spondylitis blood.

Sample: blood, either unsorted or a sorted T cell fraction (not recorded which). These receptors were collected from a male donor with ankylosing spondylitis.

V usage is TRBV29-1 and J usage is TRBJ2-7; 7 bases match TRBD1. The CDR3 loop spans 13 amino acids. CDR1 and CDR2 from the germline V gene are SQVTM and ANQGSEA. Germline trimming cut 4 bases from V and 2 bases from J; bases unmatched to any gene: 5. The CDR3 loop reads CSVGQGEAYEQYF. The DNA for the CDR3 is TGCAGCGTTGGGCAGGGGGAAGCCTACGAGCAGTACTTC.

V gene TRBV29-1 combines with J gene TRBJ2-1, with D perhaps matching TRBD1 (6 bases). V was shortened by 3 bases and J by 8 bases, with 14 bases between the two germline ends. The CDR3 totals 13 residues. Germline CDR1 and CDR2: SQVTM and ANQGSEA. The CDR3 DNA follows: TGCAGCGTTGAGACAGCTGGGGGCTATGAGCAGTTCTTC. Translated: CSVETAGGYEQFF.

This clonotype was seen more than once but under ten times. The rearrangement uses TRBV5-6 and TRBJ1-1; no definite D call. Trimming took 0 bases from V and 6 from J, leaving 6 bases between them. There are 12 residues in the CDR3. Germline V gives CDR1 SGHDT, CDR2 YYEEEE. The CDR3 DNA reads TGTGCCAGCAGCTTGGCAGTCTCTGAAGCTTTCTTT. It is translated as CASSLAVSEAFF.

This clonotype was found a few times. V is TRBV4-3 and J is TRBJ2-7, with D perhaps TRBD1 (6 bases). This CDR3 has 14 amino acids. Trimming took 1 base from V and 2 from J, leaving 9 bases between them. Germline V gene lookup returns CDR1 LGHNA and CDR2 YSLEER. The CDR3 coding sequence is TGCGCCAGCAGCCAAGCGGACAGCGCCTACGAGCAGTACTTC. Its translation: CASSQADSAYEQYF.

This clonotype was detected only a few times. The chain employs TRBV7-3 and TRBJ2-7; the match to TRBD2 covers 12 bases. CDR1 and CDR2 from the germline V gene are SGHTA and FQGTGA. The CDR3 has 15 amino acids. V was pared by 5 bases and J by 4 bases, with 6 bases of the junction left unmatched. CDR3 amino acids: CASSRLAGEGYEQYF. CDR3 bases: TGTGCCAGCAGCCGACTAGCGGGAGAAGGGTACGAGCAGTACTTC.

V is TRBV7-2 and J is TRBJ2-4; TRBD1 matches 9 bases. The CDR3 has 17 residues. Germline V gives CDR1 SGHTA, CDR2 FQGNSA. The J segment lost 0 bases and the V segment lost 5 bases, leaving 8 bases of the junction unmatched. The CDR3 DNA reads TGTGCCAGCAGCCACACTGGACAGGGGCTAGCCAAAAACATTCAGTACTTC. Its protein product is CASSHTGQGLAKNIQYF.

This clonotype was seen a handful of times. The rearrangement uses TRBV27 and TRBJ2-1; D gene uncertain. Deletions cut 3 bases from V and 0 bases from J, with 6 bases between. This CDR3 spans 14 amino acids. Per the germline V gene, CDR1 is MNHEY and CDR2 is SMNVEV (reference sequence). The CDR3 region is CASSFSFSYNEQFF. The DNA of the CDR3 is TGTGCCAGCAGTTTTTCCTTCTCCTACAATGAGCAGTTCTTC.

This clonotype was seen more than once but under ten times. This chain joins TRBV12-3 or TRBV12-4 and TRBJ2-7; D perhaps matches TRBD1 (5 bases). The CDR3 loop spans 14 amino acids. Between the trimmed V and J ends, which lost 0 bases and 0 bases, there was a span of 6 bases. The CDR3 bases are TGTGCCAGCAGTTTAGCGGACATCTCCTACGAGCAGTACTTC. As protein: CASSLADISYEQYF.

In this sample, this clonotype turned up a few times. CDR3 loop: CASSVSGLAASTDTQYF. The CDR3 region has the DNA TGTGCCAGCAGCGTATCAGGACTAGCGGCTAGCACAGATACGCAGTATTTT. J is TRBJ2-3 and V is TRBV9; TRBD2 aligns across 10 bases. CDR1 and CDR2 (germline): SGDLS, YYNGEE. The CDR3 is 17 amino acids. With V trimmed by 1 base and J by 0 bases, 5 bases remained unmatched.

This clonotype appeared many times. V is TRBV29-1 and J is TRBJ2-1, with 8 nucleotides matching TRBD2. Trimming cost V 7 bases and J 5 bases; bases outside gene matches: 7. Germline CDR1 reads SQVTM; CDR2 reads ANQGSEA. This CDR3 has 13 residues. The CDR3 spells CSGTGLDDNEQFF. In nucleotides, the CDR3 is TGCAGCGGGACGGGACTAGATGACAATGAGCAGTTCTTC.

The sample holds a few counts of this clonotype. The gene calls are TRBV6-4 and TRBJ2-3, with a possible D match to TRBD2 (6 bases). This CDR3 has 16 residues. CDR1 and CDR2 (germline): MRHNA, SNTAGT. V was trimmed by 0 bases and J by 6 bases, leaving 16 bases between them. The CDR3 DNA reads as TGTGCCAGCAGTGACTCTCCGGGAGCCGCTGCGGATACGCAGTATTTT. It specifies CASSDSPGAAADTQYF.

This clonotype came up a few times. The V call is TRBV7-9, the J call TRBJ2-1, with 7 bases identical to TRBD2. The V gene's germline CDR1 is SEHNR and CDR2 FQNEAQ (reference sequence). Germline trimming cut 2 bases from V and 6 bases from J; bases unmatched to any gene: 7. CDR3 size: 15 residues. CDR3 sequence: CASSLIASGANEQFF. In DNA form, the CDR3 reads TGTGCCAGCAGCTTAATAGCTAGCGGAGCCAATGAGCAGTTCTTC.

This clonotype occurred a few times. The CDR3 bases are TGTGCCAGCAGTTTAAATGGCCCCACTCACACAGATACGCAGTATTTT. Translated, it gives CASSLNGPTHTDTQYF. The chain joins TRBV27 to TRBJ2-3, with D uncertain. V was cut by 2 bases and J by 2 bases, with 14 bases left in between. The CDR3 consists of 16 residues. Germline V lookup: CDR1 MNHEY, CDR2 SMNVEV (reference sequence).

The J gene is TRBJ2-3, the V gene TRBV3-1; D ambiguous. The ends were cut back, 2 bases at V and 6 bases at J, with 18 bases in the middle. Germline CDR1 LGHDT, CDR2 YNNKEL (reference sequence). This CDR3 spans 16 amino acids. CDR3 in DNA: TGTGCCAGCAGCCAAAATTTGGTGGCAGTCTGGGATACGCAGTATTTT. Translation: CASSQNLVAVWDTQYF.

In DNA, the CDR3 is TGTGCCACCAGTGATTCAGACAGGGGAGACGGCTACACCTTC. It encodes CATSDSDRGDGYTF. The gene calls are TRBV24-1 and TRBJ1-2; TRBD1 matches 8 bases. CDR1 and CDR2 from the germline V gene are KGHDR and SFDVKD. The CDR3 is 14 residues long. V lost 2 bases and J lost 8; bases outside the gene matches: 6.

The chain joins TRBV29-1 to TRBJ1-1, with TRBD1 identical over 9 bases. J was trimmed by 4 bases and V by 1 base; bases with no gene match: 7. This CDR3 has 15 amino acids. Germline CDR1 SQVTM, CDR2 ANQGSEA. CDR3 in amino acids: CSVEGGQGKGTEAFF. The CDR3 DNA is TGCAGCGTTGAAGGGGGACAGGGAAAGGGCACTGAAGCTTTCTTT.

The sample holds a few counts of this clonotype. The chain combines TRBV7-9 with TRBJ1-4; possibly TRBD1 for D (5 bases). V lost 0 bases to trimming and J lost 7 bases, with 12 bases between them. Germline V gives CDR1 SEHNR, CDR2 FQNEAQ (reference sequence). The CDR3 totals 15 residues. For the CDR3, the DNA is TGTGCCAGCAGCTTAGCCGGGGCATGGATTGAAAAACTGTTTTTT. Protein product: CASSLAGAWIEKLFF.

This clonotype appeared a few times. V is TRBV29-1 and J is TRBJ2-2; 7 bases align to TRBD2. The V and J ends lost 0 bases and 5 bases, in that order; junction bases with no gene match: 6. The CDR3 length is 15 residues. The germline V gene encodes CDR1 SQVTM and CDR2 ANQGSEA. The CDR3 DNA is TGCAGCGTTGAAGAGTCTGGGCGGGAGACCGGGGAGCTGTTTTTT. Translation gives CSVEESGRETGELFF.

This clonotype was recorded a few times. CDR3 in DNA: TGTGCCAGCAGCGACGAGAACCTCTACAATGAGCAGTTCTTC. Protein product: CASSDENLYNEQFF. This sequence joins TRBV4-2 and TRBJ2-1; D unclear. V lost 5 bases and J lost 3, with 11 bases in between. CDR1 is LGHNA, CDR2 YNFKEQ, per germline. The CDR3 runs to 14 residues.

The chain uses TRBV4-1 and TRBJ2-1; D may be TRBD2 (6 bases). The length of the CDR3 is 14 residues. CDR1 MGHRA and CDR2 YSYEKL come from the germline V gene. Trimming cost V 1 base and J 8 bases, with 12 bases left between them. CDR3 loop: CASSQARGLDEQFF. CDR3 nucleotides: TGCGCCAGCAGCCAAGCGCGGGGCTTGGATGAGCAGTTCTTC.

The chain recombines TRBV29-1 with TRBJ2-1; D remains ambiguous. V lost 4 bases and J lost 5, with 15 bases in between. This CDR3 has 14 amino acids. Germline assignment: CDR1 SQVTM and CDR2 ANQGSEA. DNA of the CDR3: TGCAGCGTTGGAAGGTCATACTACCACAATGAGCAGTTCTTC. Amino acid sequence: CSVGRSYYHNEQFF.

This rearrangement joins TRBV18 to TRBJ2-7; 12 bases are shared with TRBD1. From germline, CDR1 is KGHSH and CDR2 LQKENI. This CDR3 comprises 18 residues. The V and J ends lost 0 bases and 2 bases, in that order; junction bases with no gene match: 8. The CDR3 coding sequence is TGTGCCAGCTCACCACCAGCAATCGGGACAGGGGGCCCCTACGAGCAGTACTTC. Protein sequence: CASSPPAIGTGGPYEQYF.

The chain links TRBV28 to TRBJ2-5, with unresolved D. CDR3 length: 15 residues. CDR1 is MDHEN and CDR2 is SYDVKM in the germline V gene. Trimming pared 4 bases from V and 5 bases from J, leaving 17 bases between. The DNA for the CDR3 is TGTGCCAGCAGTTCCCCGGGTTCCACCTGGGAGACCCAGTACTTC. Protein: CASSSPGSTWETQYF.

This rearrangement joins TRBV27 to TRBJ2-7; D may be TRBD1 (5 bases). V lost 5 bases and J lost 2, with 13 bases in between. This CDR3 region has 14 residues. Germline-derived CDR1 and CDR2 are MNHEY and SMNVEV (reference sequence). The CDR3 DNA reads TGTGCCAGCAGTACACAGGTCTCTCCCTACGAGCAGTACTTC. Its protein is CASSTQVSPYEQYF.

This clonotype was seen a few times. CDR3 in amino acids: CASSGGTVPREGQYF. Here the CDR3 DNA reads TGTGCCAGCAGCGGGGGGACTGTGCCTCGCGAAGGGCAGTACTTC. This chain links TRBV5-6 with TRBJ2-7, with D tentatively TRBD2 (6 bases). The CDR3 sequence is 15 residues long. Trimming pared 4 bases from V and 9 bases from J, leaving 23 bases between. CDR1 is SGHDT and CDR2 is YYEEEE in the germline V gene.

This clonotype came up many times. The CDR3 spells CASSQDAGAYNEQFF. The CDR3 DNA reads as TGTGCCAGCAGCCAAGATGCGGGAGCGTACAATGAGCAGTTCTTC. The V call is TRBV4-2, the J call TRBJ2-1, with 7 bases fitting TRBD2. The germline V gene encodes CDR1 LGHNA and CDR2 YNFKEQ. The CDR3 is 15 residues long. V was pared by 0 bases and J by 4 bases, with 3 bases of the junction left unmatched.

In this sample, this clonotype turned up many times. The genes are TRBV4-2 and TRBJ2-1; D is undetermined. Trimming left V 0 bases short and J 7 bases short, with 10 bases between. Germline V gene data show CDR1 as LGHNA and CDR2 as YNFKEQ. The CDR3 runs 14 residues. CDR3 DNA sequence: TGTGCCAGCAGCCAAGATTTGGGCGAGAATGAGCAGTTCTTC. Its translation is CASSQDLGENEQFF.

Only a few counts were recorded for this clonotype. A read error may account for a junction end that differs from germline. This chain uses TRBV7-9 with TRBJ1-2; no definite D call. The CDR3 spans 13 residues. Germline CDR1 is SEHNR and CDR2 is FQNEAQ (reference sequence). This CDR3 is CASSPGSPKDRFF. Written as DNA, the CDR3 is TGTGCCAGCAGCCCGGGATCCCCAAAGGACCGGTTCTTC.

The chain combines TRBV27 with TRBJ2-7; D might be TRBD1 (6 bases). The V end lost 6 bases, the J end lost 3 bases, and 15 bases lay between the germline ends. The CDR3 consists of 14 residues. Looked up from germline, CDR1 is MNHEY and CDR2 is SMNVEV (reference sequence). The CDR3 region has the DNA TGTGCCAGCAGCGCGACAGGTGATCACTACGAGCAGTACTTC. It specifies CASSATGDHYEQYF.

This rearrangement joins TRBV7-9 to TRBJ2-7; D is perhaps TRBD1 (6 bases). Germline V gene sequence: CDR1 SEHNR, CDR2 FQNEAQ (reference sequence). V lost 1 base to trimming and J lost 4 bases, with 20 bases between them. The CDR3 is made up of 17 amino acids. The CDR3 here is CASSLVEKGVASYEQYF. The CDR3 DNA reads TGTGCCAGCAGCTTAGTCGAGAAGGGGGTCGCTTCTTACGAGCAGTACTTC. The whole variable domain, remainder taken from reference TRBV7-9 and TRBJ2-7, is DTGVSQNPRHKITKRGQNVTFRCDPISEHNRLYWYRQTLGQGPEFLTYFQNEAQLEKSRLLSDRFSAERPKGSFSTLEIQRTEQGDSAMYLCASSLVEKGVASYEQYFGPGTRLTVT.